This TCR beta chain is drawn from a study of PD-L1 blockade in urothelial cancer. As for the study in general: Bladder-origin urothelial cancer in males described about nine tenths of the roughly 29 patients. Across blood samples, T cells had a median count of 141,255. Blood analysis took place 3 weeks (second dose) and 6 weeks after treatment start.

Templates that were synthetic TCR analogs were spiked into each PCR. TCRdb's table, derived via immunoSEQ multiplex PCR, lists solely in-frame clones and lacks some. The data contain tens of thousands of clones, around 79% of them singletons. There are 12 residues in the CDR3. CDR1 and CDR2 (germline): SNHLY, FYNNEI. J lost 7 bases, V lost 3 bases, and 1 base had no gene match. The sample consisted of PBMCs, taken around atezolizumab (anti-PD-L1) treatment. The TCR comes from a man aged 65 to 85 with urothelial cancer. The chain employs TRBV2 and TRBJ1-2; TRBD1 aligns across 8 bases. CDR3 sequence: CASSEDRVGYTF. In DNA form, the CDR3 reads TGTGCCAGCAGTGAGGACAGGGTTGGCTACACCTTC.